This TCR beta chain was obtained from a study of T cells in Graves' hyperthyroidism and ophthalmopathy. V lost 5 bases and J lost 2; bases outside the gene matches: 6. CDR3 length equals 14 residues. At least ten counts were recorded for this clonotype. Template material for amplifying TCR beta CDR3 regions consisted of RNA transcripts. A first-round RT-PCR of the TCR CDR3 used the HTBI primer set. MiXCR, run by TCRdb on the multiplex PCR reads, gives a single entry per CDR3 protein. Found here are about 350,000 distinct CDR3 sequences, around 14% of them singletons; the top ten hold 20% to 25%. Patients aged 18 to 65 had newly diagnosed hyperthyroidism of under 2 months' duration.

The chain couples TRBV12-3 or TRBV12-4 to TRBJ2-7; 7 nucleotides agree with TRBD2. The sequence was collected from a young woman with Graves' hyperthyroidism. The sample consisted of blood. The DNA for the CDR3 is TGTGCCAGCAGTCCCGGGGAGGGTCCCTACGAGCAGTACTTC. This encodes CASSPGEGPYEQYF.